This T cell receptor beta chain was found in a study of cytomegalovirus exposure and HLA in healthy donors. Overall study findings and caveats: Most CMV-associated TCR beta chains appeared HLA-restricted in a later analysis. A later analysis found TCR association rates differed by HLA locus, highest for DRB1 and lowest for HLA-C.

With respect to this clone: Its specificity is unknown.

Primers: 60 Vbeta forward and 13 Jbeta reverse. Sequencing used immunoSEQ multiplex PCR; TCRdb keeps in-frame clones, though not all of them. The data contain 90,000 to 130,000 clones, 65% to 75% of them singletons. The source material was PBMCs. The source is a man aged 30 to 39 in good health and CMV-seropositive.

CDR3 residues: CASSLGTTNTGELFF. The DNA of the CDR3 is TGTGCCAGCAGTTTAGGGACAACGAACACCGGGGAGCTGTTTTTT. V usage is TRBV27 and J usage is TRBJ2-2; D is possibly TRBD1 (6 bases). V shed 2 bases and J shed 0 bases, with 7 bases lying between them. CDR1 MNHEY and CDR2 SMNVEV come from the germline V gene (reference sequence). The CDR3 covers 15 residues.